One sample yielded the 17 T cell receptor beta chains listed below, sequenced in a study of blood T cell repertoires in COVID-19. TCRdb's copy holds only in-frame clones and misses some; the assay was immunoSEQ multiplex PCR. The sample carries 150,000 to 200,000 clones, about nine tenths recorded once. The sequencing input was peripheral blood. The receptors shown here come from a man between 18 and 35 years old who had recovered from COVID-19.

The chain recombines TRBV6-1 with TRBJ1-1; D gene uncertain. V was clipped by 1 base and J by 6 bases, with 30 bases between them. Looked up from germline, CDR1 is MNHNS and CDR2 is SASEGT. The CDR3 has 20 residues. The CDR3 sequence: CASSEVAGGSSGGVRSEAFF. The CDR3 DNA follows: TGTGCCAGCAGTGAAGTTGCGGGTGGAAGCTCGGGCGGGGTACGGTCTGAAGCTTTCTTT.

The chain carries TRBV18 and TRBJ2-2, with D unresolved. V lost 7 bases to trimming and J lost 4 bases, with 13 bases between them. The germline V gene has CDR1 KGHSH and CDR2 LQKENI. This CDR3 region has 14 residues. CDR3 sequence: CASLQCLITGELFF. As DNA, the CDR3 is TGTGCCAGCTTACAGTGCCTAATCACCGGGGAGCTGTTTTTT.

This clone came up many times. The CDR3: CASSPGGAGGWIREQYF. The DNA for the CDR3 is TGTGCCAGCAGCCCCGGGGGAGCTGGCGGATGGATACGCGAGCAGTACTTC. V gene TRBV7-9 combines with J gene TRBJ2-7, with D maybe TRBD2 (6 bases). The CDR3 sequence is 17 residues long. Germline loops: CDR1 SEHNR, CDR2 FQNEAQ (reference sequence). V lost 5 bases and J lost 6, with 26 bases in between.

The chain employs TRBV18 and TRBJ2-1; 9 bases match TRBD2. With V trimmed by 3 bases and J by 2 bases, 2 bases remained unmatched. CDR1 KGHSH and CDR2 LQKENI come from the germline V gene. CDR3 length: 15 residues. For the CDR3, the DNA is TGTGCCAGCTCACCGAGCGGGAGGCCCTACAATGAGCAGTTCTTC. This gives the protein CASSPSGRPYNEQFF.

V gene TRBV29-1 combines with J gene TRBJ2-7; weak D call: TRBD1 (6 bases). The CDR3 length is 11 residues. V was cut by 7 bases and J by 5 bases, with 12 bases left in between. CDR1 is SQVTM and CDR2 is ANQGSEA in the germline V gene. CDR3 residues: CSGTELNEQYF. In DNA form, the CDR3 reads TGCAGCGGGACAGAGCTAAACGAGCAGTACTTC.

The gene calls are TRBV28 and TRBJ2-1; TRBD1 agrees at 8 bases. Germline trimming cut 7 bases from V and 9 bases from J; bases unmatched to any gene: 14. The CDR3 covers 15 residues. The V gene's germline CDR1 is MDHEN and CDR2 SYDVKM. The CDR3 DNA sequence: TGTGCCAGCACCACCGAGGGGCAGGGGGCAGGTGAGCAGTTCTTC. It translates to CASTTEGQGAGEQFF.

This chain links TRBV7-2 with TRBJ2-7; maybe TRBD2 (5 bases). CDR3 size: 16 residues. Per the germline V gene, CDR1 is SGHTA and CDR2 is FQGNSA. V was shortened by 5 bases and J by 6 bases, with 23 bases between the two germline ends. For the CDR3, the DNA is TGTGCCAGCAGCCGTTCGGGTCCGGGCCAACGGGGCGAGCAGTACTTC. Translation gives CASSRSGPGQRGEQYF.

The V call is TRBV21-1, the J call TRBJ2-7; the table names TRBD1, a call not compared with the DNA. TRBV21-1 is marked as a pseudogene. The length of the CDR3 is 15 residues. The CDR3, as DNA: TGTGCCAGCAGTCAAACGACAGAGAGACCCTACGAGCAGTACTTC. This gives the protein CASSQTTERPYEQYF.

The chain has TRBV6-2 or TRBV6-3 and TRBJ2-5, with a tentative D call TRBD2 (6 bases). The CDR3 runs to 19 residues. Germline V gene data show CDR1 as MNHEY and CDR2 as SVGEGT. V dropped 2 bases and J dropped 2 bases, with 24 bases sitting between them. The chain's CDR3 is CASSYPKKSGRGDQETQYF. In DNA, the CDR3 is TGTGCCAGCAGTTACCCCAAAAAGTCCGGGCGGGGTGATCAAGAGACCCAGTACTTC.

This sequence joins TRBV5-4 and TRBJ1-2; 7 bases align to TRBD1. V lost 4 bases to trimming and J lost 7 bases; unmatched junction nucleotides: 7. The V gene's germline CDR1 is SGHNT and CDR2 YYREEE (reference sequence). The CDR3 sequence is 13 residues long. The CDR3 loop reads CASSTGTAIGYTF. As DNA, the CDR3 is TGTGCCAGCAGCACTGGGACAGCGATTGGCTACACCTTC.

CDR3 nucleotide sequence: TGTGCCAGCAGCCCGACAGGGACGCGCTCCTACAATGAGCAGTTCTTC. This translates into CASSPTGTRSYNEQFF. J is TRBJ2-1 and V is TRBV7-6; 7 bases fit TRBD1. The length of the CDR3 is 16 residues. Germline V gene sequence: CDR1 SGHVS, CDR2 FNYEAQ. Trimming cost V 5 bases and J 0 bases; bases outside gene matches: 7.

This clone is a singleton in its sample. The V and J genes are TRBV29-1 and TRBJ1-1, with 8 bases lining up with TRBD1. The CDR3 length is 11 residues. Trimming took 7 bases from V and 8 from J; bases not matched to a gene: 6. Germline-derived CDR1 and CDR2 are SQVTM and ANQGSEA. The CDR3 loop reads CSGAGGEEAFF. The CDR3 coding sequence is TGCAGCGGGGCAGGGGGCGAAGAAGCTTTCTTT.

This sequence joins TRBV18 and TRBJ2-1, with 13 bases lining up with TRBD2. The germline CDR1 and CDR2 sequences are KGHSH and LQKENI. Trimming took 5 bases from V and 7 from J; bases not matched to a gene: 8. CDR3 length equals 16 residues. In DNA, the CDR3 is TGTGCCAGCTCATCCCAACTAGCGGGAGGGCGGAATGAGCAGTTCTTC. Translation gives CASSSQLAGGRNEQFF.

V gene TRBV5-6 combines with J gene TRBJ2-1; D unresolved. From germline, CDR1 is SGHDT and CDR2 YYEEEE. With 4 bases removed from V and 0 bases from J, the gap between germline ends came to 17 bases. CDR3 length equals 17 residues. CDR3 in DNA: TGTGCCAGCAGCCCACGGTTGAAATTGAGCTCCTACAATGAGCAGTTCTTC. This encodes CASSPRLKLSSYNEQFF.

This chain links TRBV4-1 with TRBJ2-7; D may be TRBD1 (6 bases). Trimming shortened V by 1 base and J by 3 bases, and 7 bases separated the two germline ends. Germline V gene sequence: CDR1 MGHRA, CDR2 YSYEKL. The CDR3 loop spans 13 amino acids. DNA of the CDR3: TGCGCCAGCAGCCAAGCCAGGGGCTACGAGCAGTACTTC. It codes for CASSQARGYEQYF.

This clone has only a few counts. The chain uses TRBV4-3 and TRBJ1-2, with D maybe TRBD1 (5 bases). Germline loops: CDR1 LGHNA, CDR2 YSLEER. The CDR3 has 15 residues. The V end was cut by 1 base, the J end by 3 bases, with 12 bases between. The chain's CDR3 is CASSQGPGVDYGYTF. Here the CDR3 DNA reads TGCGCCAGCAGCCAAGGCCCGGGGGTGGACTATGGCTACACCTTC.

This rearrangement joins TRBV2 to TRBJ2-4; TRBD2 matches at 9 bases. CDR1 SNHLY and CDR2 FYNNEI come from the germline V gene. V was pared by 6 bases and J by 0 bases, with 15 bases of the junction left unmatched. This CDR3 has 19 amino acids. In DNA, the CDR3 is TGTGCCAGCAGGGACCCAGGGACTAGCAGACAACTAGCCAAAAACATTCAGTACTTC. It encodes CASRDPGTSRQLAKNIQYF.